This T cell receptor beta chain was retrieved from a study of neurological immune-mediated disorders. This clonotype was recorded many times. Trimming left V 0 bases short and J 1 base short, with 3 bases between. There are 13 residues in the CDR3. Germline V gives CDR1 KGHSH, CDR2 LQKENI. TCRdb called the 5' RACE reads again in MiXCR, with one record for every CDR3 protein. This sample has approximately 80,000 distinct CDR3 sequences, with approximately 6% found just once. Time point of the sample: longitudinal time-point 2. This TCR came from a woman aged 55-69 years with multiple sclerosis. The V gene is TRBV18, the J gene TRBJ1-1; D is undetermined. The sequencing sample was made of PBMCs. Here the CDR3 reads CASSPPPNTEAFF. The CDR3 coding sequence is TGTGCCAGCTCACCACCACCGAACACTGAAGCTTTCTTT.